This T cell receptor (beta chain) originates from a study of technical replicates of blood from four donors. TCRdb's copy holds only in-frame clones and misses some; the assay was immunoSEQ multiplex PCR. The top ten clones hold 0.2% to 0.25% of a sample with about 70,000 clones, almost 99% of them seen once. The CDR3 covers 14 residues. V lost 3 bases to trimming and J lost 8 bases, with 16 bases between them. Germline V gives CDR1 LGHNA, CDR2 YSLEER. Sequenced input: T cells isolated from PBMCs. This chain connects TRBV4-3 to TRBJ1-2, with D perhaps matching TRBD1 (6 bases). The origin of this receptor is a human donor in good health. The CDR3 bases are TGCGCCAGCAGCCACCACACAGGGACGGAGGGCTACACCTTC. Amino acid sequence: CASSHHTGTEGYTF.